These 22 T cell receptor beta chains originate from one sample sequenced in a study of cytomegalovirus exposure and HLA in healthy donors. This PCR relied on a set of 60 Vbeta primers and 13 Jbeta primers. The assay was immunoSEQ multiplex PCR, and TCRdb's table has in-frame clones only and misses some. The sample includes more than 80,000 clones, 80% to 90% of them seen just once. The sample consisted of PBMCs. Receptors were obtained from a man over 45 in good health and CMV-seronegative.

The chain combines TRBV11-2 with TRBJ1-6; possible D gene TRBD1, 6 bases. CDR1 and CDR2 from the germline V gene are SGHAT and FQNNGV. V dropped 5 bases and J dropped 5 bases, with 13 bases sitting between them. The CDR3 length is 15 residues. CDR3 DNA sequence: TGTGCCAGCAGCCTTACAGGGCGGAATAATTCACCCCTCCACTTT. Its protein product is CASSLTGRNNSPLHF.

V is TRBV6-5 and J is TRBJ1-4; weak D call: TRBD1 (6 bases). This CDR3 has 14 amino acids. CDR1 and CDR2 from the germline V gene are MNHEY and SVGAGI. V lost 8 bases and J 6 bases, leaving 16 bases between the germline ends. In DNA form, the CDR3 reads TGTGCCAGCCGTGCCGGGGCAGGGGATGAAAAACTGTTTTTT. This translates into CASRAGAGDEKLFF.

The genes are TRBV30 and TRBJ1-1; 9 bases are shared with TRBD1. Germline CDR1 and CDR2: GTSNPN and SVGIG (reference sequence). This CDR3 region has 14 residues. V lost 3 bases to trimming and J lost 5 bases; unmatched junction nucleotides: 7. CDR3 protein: CAWSAGQGFTEAFF. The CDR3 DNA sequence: TGTGCCTGGAGCGCTGGACAGGGGTTTACTGAAGCTTTCTTT.

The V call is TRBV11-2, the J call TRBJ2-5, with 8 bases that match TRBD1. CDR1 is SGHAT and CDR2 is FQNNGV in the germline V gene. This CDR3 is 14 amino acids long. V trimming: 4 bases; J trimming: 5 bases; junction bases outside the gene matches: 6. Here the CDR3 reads CASSSRGLGETQYF. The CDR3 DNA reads TGTGCCAGCAGCTCCAGGGGGCTAGGGGAGACCCAGTACTTC.

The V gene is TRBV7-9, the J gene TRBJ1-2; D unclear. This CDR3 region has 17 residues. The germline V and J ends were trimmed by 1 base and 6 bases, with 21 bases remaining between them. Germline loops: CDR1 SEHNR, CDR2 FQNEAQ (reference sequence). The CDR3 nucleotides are TGTGCCAGCAGCTTAGATTGGATAGGAAGAGACTCAGATGGCTACACCTTC. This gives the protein CASSLDWIGRDSDGYTF.

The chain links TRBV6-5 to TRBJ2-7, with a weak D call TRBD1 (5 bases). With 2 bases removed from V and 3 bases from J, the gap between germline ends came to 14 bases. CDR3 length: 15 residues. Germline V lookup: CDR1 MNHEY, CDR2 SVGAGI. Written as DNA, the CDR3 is TGTGCCAGCAGTTACGGCCCGGACATCGGCTACGAGCAGTACTTC. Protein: CASSYGPDIGYEQYF.

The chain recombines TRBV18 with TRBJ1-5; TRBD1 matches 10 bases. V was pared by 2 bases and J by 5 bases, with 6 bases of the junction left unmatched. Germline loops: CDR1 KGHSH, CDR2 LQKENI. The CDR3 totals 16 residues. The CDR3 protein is CASSPGTGAGHQPQHF. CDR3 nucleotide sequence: TGTGCCAGCTCACCAGGGACAGGGGCGGGACATCAGCCCCAGCATTTT.

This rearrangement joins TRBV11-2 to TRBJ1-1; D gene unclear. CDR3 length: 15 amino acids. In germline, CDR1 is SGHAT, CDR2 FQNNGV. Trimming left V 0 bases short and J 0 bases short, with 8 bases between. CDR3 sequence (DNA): TGTGCCAGCAGCTTAGAGTTGTCGGTGAACACTGAAGCTTTCTTT. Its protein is CASSLELSVNTEAFF.

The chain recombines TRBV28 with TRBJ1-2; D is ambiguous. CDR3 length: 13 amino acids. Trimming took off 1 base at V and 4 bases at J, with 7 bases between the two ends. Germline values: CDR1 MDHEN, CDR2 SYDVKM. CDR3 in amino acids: CASSLLRGYGYTF. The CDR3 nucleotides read TGTGCCAGCAGTTTATTACGAGGCTATGGCTACACCTTC.

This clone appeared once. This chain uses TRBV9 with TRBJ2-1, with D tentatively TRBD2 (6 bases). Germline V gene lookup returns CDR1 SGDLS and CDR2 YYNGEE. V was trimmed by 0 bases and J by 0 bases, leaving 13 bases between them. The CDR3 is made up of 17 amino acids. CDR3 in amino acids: CASSVVDGGSSYNEQFF. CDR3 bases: TGTGCCAGCAGCGTAGTGGATGGAGGGAGCTCCTACAATGAGCAGTTCTTC.

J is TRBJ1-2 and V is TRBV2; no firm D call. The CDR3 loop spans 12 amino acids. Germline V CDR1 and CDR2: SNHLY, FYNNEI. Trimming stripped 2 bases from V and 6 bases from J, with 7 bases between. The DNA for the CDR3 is TGTGCCAGCAGTGAAAGACGGGATGGCTACACCTTC. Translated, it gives CASSERRDGYTF.

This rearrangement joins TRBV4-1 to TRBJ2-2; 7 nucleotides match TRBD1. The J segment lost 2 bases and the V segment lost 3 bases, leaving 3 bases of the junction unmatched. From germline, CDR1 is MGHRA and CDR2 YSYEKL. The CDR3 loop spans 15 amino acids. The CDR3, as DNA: TGCGCCAGCAGCCACTACAGGGGAAACACCGGGGAGCTGTTTTTT. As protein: CASSHYRGNTGELFF.

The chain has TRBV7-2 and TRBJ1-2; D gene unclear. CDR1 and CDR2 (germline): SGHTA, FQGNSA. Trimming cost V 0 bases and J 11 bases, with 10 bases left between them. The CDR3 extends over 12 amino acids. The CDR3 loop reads CASSLATGGYTF. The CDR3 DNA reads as TGTGCCAGCAGCTTAGCGACGGGTGGTTACACCTTC.

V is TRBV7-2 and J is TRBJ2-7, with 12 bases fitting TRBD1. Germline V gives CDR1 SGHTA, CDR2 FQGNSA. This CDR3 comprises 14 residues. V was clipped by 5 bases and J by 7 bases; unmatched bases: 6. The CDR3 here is CASSPGQGAGEQYF. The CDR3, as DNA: TGTGCCAGCAGCCCGGGACAGGGGGCGGGTGAGCAGTACTTC.

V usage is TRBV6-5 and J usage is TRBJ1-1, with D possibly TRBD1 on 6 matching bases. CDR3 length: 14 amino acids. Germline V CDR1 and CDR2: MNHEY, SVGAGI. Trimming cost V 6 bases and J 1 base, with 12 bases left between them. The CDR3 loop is CASRKAGANTEAFF. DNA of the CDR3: TGTGCCAGCAGGAAGGCAGGGGCGAACACTGAAGCTTTCTTT.

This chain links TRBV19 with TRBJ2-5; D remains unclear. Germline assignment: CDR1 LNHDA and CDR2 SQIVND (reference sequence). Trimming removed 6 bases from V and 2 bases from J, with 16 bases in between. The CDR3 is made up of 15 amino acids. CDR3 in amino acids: CASRLSAGLQETQYF. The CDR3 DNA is TGTGCCAGTAGGCTTTCGGCAGGCCTACAAGAGACCCAGTACTTC.

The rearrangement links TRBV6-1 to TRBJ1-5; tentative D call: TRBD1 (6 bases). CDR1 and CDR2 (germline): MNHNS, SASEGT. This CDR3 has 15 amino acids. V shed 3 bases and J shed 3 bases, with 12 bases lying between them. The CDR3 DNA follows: TGTGCCAGCAGTGAGTTCGGACAGCTCAATCAGCCCCAGCATTTT. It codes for CASSEFGQLNQPQHF.

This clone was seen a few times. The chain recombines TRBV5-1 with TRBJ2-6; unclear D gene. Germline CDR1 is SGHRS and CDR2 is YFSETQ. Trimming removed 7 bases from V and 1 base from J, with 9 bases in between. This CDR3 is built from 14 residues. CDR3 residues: CASEPSSGANVLTF. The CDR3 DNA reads TGCGCCAGCGAACCGAGTTCTGGGGCCAACGTCCTGACTTTC.

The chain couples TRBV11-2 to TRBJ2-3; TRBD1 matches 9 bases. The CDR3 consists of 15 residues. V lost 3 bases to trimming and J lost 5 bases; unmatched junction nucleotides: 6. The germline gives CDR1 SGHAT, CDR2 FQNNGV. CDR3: CASSFEDRGIDTQYF. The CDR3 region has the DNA TGTGCCAGCAGCTTTGAGGACAGGGGTATAGATACGCAGTATTTT.

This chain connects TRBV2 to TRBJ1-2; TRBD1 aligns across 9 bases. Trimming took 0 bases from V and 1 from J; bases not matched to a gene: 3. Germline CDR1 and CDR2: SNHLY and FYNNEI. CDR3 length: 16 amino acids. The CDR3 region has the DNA TGTGCCAGCAGTGAAGCGCGACAGGGGGTTAACTATGGCTACACCTTC. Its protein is CASSEARQGVNYGYTF.

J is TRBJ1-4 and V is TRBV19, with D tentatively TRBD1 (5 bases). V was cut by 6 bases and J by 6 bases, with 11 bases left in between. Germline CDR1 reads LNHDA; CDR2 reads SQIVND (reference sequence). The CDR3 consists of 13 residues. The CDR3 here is CASSRDLDEKLFF. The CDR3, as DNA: TGTGCCAGTAGCCGGGACTTGGATGAAAAACTGTTTTTT.

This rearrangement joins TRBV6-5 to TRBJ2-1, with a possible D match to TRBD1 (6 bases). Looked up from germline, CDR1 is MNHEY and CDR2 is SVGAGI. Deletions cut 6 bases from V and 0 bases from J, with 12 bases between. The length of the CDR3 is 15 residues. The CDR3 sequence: CASRSGQSSYNEQFF. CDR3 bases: TGTGCCAGCAGATCTGGACAGAGCTCCTACAATGAGCAGTTCTTC.